A selection of T cell receptor beta chains follows, all from one sample in a study of T cell repertoires in cytomegalovirus infection. These receptors' antigens are unknown. TCRdb reprocessed the reads with MiXCR, giving one entry per CDR3 protein. The sample yields about 920,000 distinct CDR3 sequences, roughly 30% seen once. The specimen comprised cultured CD8+ T cells from PBMCs, sampled from culture after CMV antigen stimulation. The receptors stem from a human donor in good health (CMV status not recorded). Some clones in this sample may be carry-over from other donors' samples. The CDR3 runs from the conserved cysteine through the conserved F or W. D genes are given only for firm matches. Only some rows state a clone size, as once, few, many or a class for expanded clones.

d_call	clone_size	v_call	j_call	cdr3_nt	cdr3_aa
NA	many	TRBV7-6	TRBJ2-1	TGTGCCAGCAGCACCCTGGGGCCCCAGACCTTCGCCTACAATGAGCAGTTCTTC	CASSTLGPQTFAYNEQFF
NA	few	TRBV7-3	TRBJ2-1	TGTGCCAGCAGCGTACCCCCGGATGAGCAGTTCTTC	CASSVPPDEQFF
NA	NA	TRBV6-5	TRBJ2-7	TGTGCCAGCAGCCCCGGTCCTCGGTACGAGCAGTACTTC	CASSPGPRYEQYF
NA	NA	TRBV27	TRBJ1-4	TGTGCCAGCCGACCCTTGGGGATGACCGAAAAACTGTTTTTT	CASRPLGMTEKLFF
NA	few	TRBV20-1	TRBJ2-5	TGCAGTGCTAGAGAATCAGGGATTGGCGTAGAGACCCAGTACTTC	CSARESGIGVETQYF
NA	NA	TRBV7-9	TRBJ1-1	TGTGCCAGCAGGAGGCCGGGGCCGAACACTGAAGCTTTCTTT	CASRRPGPNTEAFF
NA	few	TRBV6-5	TRBJ2-5	TGTGCCAGCAGCCCTTCATACCCTAGTGTAGAGACCCAGTACTTC	CASSPSYPSVETQYF
TRBD1	few	TRBV7-9	TRBJ1-4	TGTGCCAGCAGCTGGACAGGGGAGGTCCATGAAAAACTGTTTTTT	CASSWTGEVHEKLFF
NA	few	TRBV6-6	TRBJ2-2	TGTGCCAGCTCTAACGGGGAGCTGTTTTTT	CASSNGELFF
NA	few	TRBV7-8	TRBJ1-2	TGTGCCAGCAGCCCCTCCTTCCAAGCTAACTATGGCTACACCTTC	CASSPSFQANYGYTF
TRBD1	NA	TRBV13	TRBJ2-3	TGTGCCAGCAGCTCGGGACAGACTGGCACAGATACGCAGTATTTT	CASSSGQTGTDTQYF
NA	NA	TRBV7-6	TRBJ1-1	TGTGCCAGCAGCCCCAGGGGCCAACATACTGAAGCTTTCTTT	CASSPRGQHTEAFF